These T cell receptor beta chains were read from a single sample in a study of blood T cells in healthy people across ages. TCRdb re-called the 5' RACE reads through MiXCR, storing one row per CDR3 protein. The sample includes about 720,000 distinct CDR3 sequences, 22% of them seen just once. What was sequenced was blood. These receptors were taken from a man in his 70s in good health. Each CDR3 is given without its conserved first and last residue.

v_gene	j_gene	CDR3aa
TRBV7-9	TRBJ2-5	ASSKTREVETQY
TRBV18	TRBJ2-1	ASSPPGGGNNEQF
TRBV5-1	TRBJ2-4	ASSYGTEYNIQY
TRBV20-1	TRBJ2-7	SARDSLTRTAV
TRBV29-1	TRBJ2-3	SVAESTDTQY
TRBV5-1	NA	AGSLREYNEQF
TRBV12-3/TRBV12-4	TRBJ1-4	ASSSGDRREKLF
TRBV18	TRBJ2-1	ASSLSTSGRPPRNEQF
TRBV18	TRBJ1-6	ASSPGPFDSPLH
TRBV12-3/TRBV12-4	TRBJ1-4	ASSGRGTANEKLF
TRBV3-1	TRBJ1-2	ASGPEGAQGYT
TRBV12-3/TRBV12-4	NA	ASSVRFEQF
TRBV7-2	TRBJ1-2	ASSLVSGATYGYT
TRBV20-1	TRBJ1-1	SAGKSGARTEAF
TRBV20-1	TRBJ2-1	SHLAGGAAVEQF
TRBV9	TRBJ1-4	ASSAGPGPQGEKLF
TRBV20-1	TRBJ1-4	SASEAGRAEKLF